This TCR beta chain was identified during a study of blood T cells in healthy people across ages. This clonotype was seen only a few times. Its antigen is as yet unknown. Next came a second PCR, run for about 6 to 11 cycles, which used a sample-barcoded 5' primer along with a J-beta primer mix. MiXCR, applied by TCRdb to the 5' RACE reads, yields one record per CDR3 protein. This table has roughly 570,000 distinct CDR3 sequences, 27% appearing once. Notes on the study in general: Diversity estimates drawn from one million T cells were deemed underestimates. Age brought a roughly linear fall in TCR beta diversity measured per million T cells.

It was roughly 10 milliliters of peripheral blood that were drawn from each donor. At least 5.5 micrograms of total RNA were extracted per sample. This receptor was identified in a woman in her 70s in good health. Specimen: blood.

The CDR3 loop is CASSPPGGRTDTQYF. As DNA, the CDR3 is TGTGCCAGCAGCCCACCCGGCGGGAGGACAGATACGCAGTATTTT. This chain connects TRBV9 to TRBJ2-3; 8 bases are shared with TRBD2. Trimming cost V 4 bases and J 3 bases; bases outside gene matches: 7. Germline V gene data show CDR1 as SGDLS and CDR2 as YYNGEE. The CDR3 is made up of 15 amino acids.